This T cell receptor (beta chain) appears in the sequencing data of a study of beta chain features in type 1 diabetes. Study-level background: Across the samples, some 98,000,000 sorted cells were examined in total. Whole-study results and caveats: For patients and controls alike, PCR might favor shorter templates to the same degree. Across patients, naive, central memory and Treg TCRB repertoires exhibited apparently greater similarity than was observed across healthy donors.

The V and J ends lost 3 bases and 3 bases respectively, with 11 bases between them. Germline V gives CDR1 SEHNR, CDR2 FQNEAQ (reference sequence). The CDR3 runs to 14 residues. What was sequenced were expressed TCRB transcripts, since all of the isolated RNA had been reverse transcribed. Sequencing used immunoSEQ multiplex PCR; TCRdb keeps in-frame clones, though not all of them. Altogether 200,000 to 300,000 clones are present, 13% to 15% being singletons, with the ten largest covering about 0.026%. This clone showed up just a few times. Its specificity is not known. The chain links TRBV7-9 to TRBJ2-5, with D possibly TRBD1 on 6 matching bases. This receptor was taken from a middle-aged woman in good health. Sequencing was performed on naive CD4+ T cells from blood. The CDR3 bases are TGTGCCAGCAGCTTTCGGGACACAAAAGAGACCCAGTACTTC. It codes for CASSFRDTKETQYF.